The 6 T cell receptor beta chains presented below share a single source sample, sequenced in a study of blood T cell repertoires in COVID-19. TCRdb's table, derived via immunoSEQ multiplex PCR, lists solely in-frame clones and lacks some. The table lists approximately 130,000 clones, 84% of them singletons. Input material: peripheral blood. The receptors derive from a human donor in a cohort sampled during active COVID-19.

The chain recombines TRBV13 with TRBJ1-2; 7 nucleotides line up with TRBD1. This CDR3 has 15 residues. With 0 bases clipped from V and 5 bases from J, the junction kept 6 bases outside the gene matches. Germline CDR1 and CDR2: PRHDT and FYEKMQ (reference sequence). The CDR3 sequence is CASSLGGGTVYGYTF. CDR3 DNA sequence: TGTGCCAGCAGCTTAGGAGGGGGGACAGTTTATGGCTACACCTTC.

The rearrangement joins TRBV9 to TRBJ2-3; 8 positions match TRBD1. With 5 bases clipped from V and 2 bases from J, the junction kept 10 bases outside the gene matches. The CDR3 consists of 16 residues. Germline CDR1 is SGDLS and CDR2 is YYNGEE. In nucleotides, the CDR3 is TGTGCCAGCAGTTGGGGTGGGACAGGAGCCACAGATACGCAGTATTTT. Its translation is CASSWGGTGATDTQYF.

V gene TRBV6-5 combines with J gene TRBJ2-2; D unclear. The germline V and J ends were trimmed by 9 bases and 3 bases, with 14 bases remaining between them. The CDR3 has 14 amino acids. In germline, CDR1 is MNHEY, CDR2 SVGAGI. CDR3 residues: CASRPKQYTGELFF. The CDR3 DNA follows: TGTGCCAGTCGTCCCAAACAGTACACCGGGGAGCTGTTTTTT.

The J gene is TRBJ1-2, the V gene TRBV6-6; no reliable D call. The CDR3 extends over 13 amino acids. V was cut by 6 bases and J by 1 base, with 9 bases left in between. Germline CDR1 and CDR2: MNHNY and SVGAGI (reference sequence). CDR3 nucleotide sequence: TGTGCCAGCAGAGCAGAGCGTAACTATGGCTACACCTTC. It codes for CASRAERNYGYTF.

This chain uses TRBV5-1 with TRBJ2-3; 9 bases match TRBD2. J gave up 6 bases and V 6 bases, and 8 bases lay outside the gene matches. The CDR3 has 14 amino acids. CDR1 is SGHRS, CDR2 YFSETQ, per germline. CDR3 sequence reads: CASKTSGASDTQYF. The CDR3 DNA is TGCGCCAGCAAGACTAGCGGCGCGTCGGATACGCAGTATTTT.

V usage is TRBV5-1 and J usage is TRBJ1-4; weak D call: TRBD1 (6 bases). V was trimmed by 4 bases and J by 3 bases, leaving 13 bases between them. This CDR3 region has 15 residues. CDR1 and CDR2 (germline): SGHRS, YFSETQ. The CDR3 here is CASSVETGSNEKLFF. The CDR3 bases are TGCGCCAGCAGCGTTGAGACAGGCTCTAATGAAAAACTGTTTTTT.